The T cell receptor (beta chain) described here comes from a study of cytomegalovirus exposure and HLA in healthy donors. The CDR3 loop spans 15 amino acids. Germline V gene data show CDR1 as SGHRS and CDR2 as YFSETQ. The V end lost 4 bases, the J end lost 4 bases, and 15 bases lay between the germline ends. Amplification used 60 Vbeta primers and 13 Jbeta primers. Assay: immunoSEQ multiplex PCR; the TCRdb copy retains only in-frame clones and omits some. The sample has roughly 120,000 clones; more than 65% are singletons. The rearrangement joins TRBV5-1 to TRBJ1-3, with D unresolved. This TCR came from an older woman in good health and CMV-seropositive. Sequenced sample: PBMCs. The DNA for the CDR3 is TGCGCCAGCAGCGCCGGGCTCCCGGGAGGAAACACCATATATTTT. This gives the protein CASSAGLPGGNTIYF.